Listed below are T cell receptor beta chains from one sample, sequenced in a study of shared clonotypes between healthy human individuals. Here immunoSEQ multiplex PCR was the method, and the copy in TCRdb shows in-frame clones only, minus some. The table records 2,500,000 or so clones, roughly 92% of them present only once. Specimen: naive CD4+ T cells from PBMCs. These receptors all come from a young man in good health. Some clones in this sample may be carry-over from other donors' samples. The CDR3 runs from the conserved cysteine through the conserved F or W. D genes are given only for firm matches. The size of a clone is reported for some rows only, either as once, few or many, or as a class for expanded clones.

D: TRBD2; J: TRBJ2-2; size: -; V: TRBV4-2; CDR3: CASSQGLAGNTGELFF; DNA: TGTGCCAGCAGCCAGGGACTAGCGGGGAACACCGGGGAGCTGTTTTTT
D: -; J: TRBJ2-2; size: once; V: TRBV27; CDR3: CASSLPRSLSPPNTGELFF; DNA: TGTGCCAGCAGTTTACCCCGGAGCCTCTCCCCACCGAACACCGGGGAGCTGTTTTTT
D: -; J: TRBJ1-1; size: few; V: TRBV7-9; CDR3: CASRPLDTEAFF; DNA: TGTGCCAGCAGGCCGTTGGACACTGAAGCTTTCTTT
D: TRBD2; J: TRBJ2-1; size: -; V: TRBV28; CDR3: CASSFLTSGTLFSYNEQFF; DNA: TGTGCCAGCAGTTTCCTTACTAGCGGGACCCTATTCTCCTACAATGAGCAGTTCTTC
D: TRBD1; J: TRBJ1-2; size: -; V: TRBV7-2; CDR3: CASSLGLTGSGYTF; DNA: TGTGCCAGCAGCTTAGGTCTGACAGGGAGCGGCTACACCTTC
D: TRBD2; J: TRBJ2-1; size: -; V: TRBV2; CDR3: CASLASGVYNEQFF; DNA: TGTGCCAGCCTGGCTAGCGGGGTATACAATGAGCAGTTCTTC
D: -; J: TRBJ2-5; size: -; V: TRBV5-1; CDR3: CASSEPQETQYF; DNA: TGCGCCAGCAGCGAGCCCCAAGAGACCCAGTACTTC
D: -; J: TRBJ2-3; size: -; V: TRBV29-1; CDR3: CSVEFYGPQDTQYF; DNA: TGCAGCGTTGAGTTTTACGGACCCCAAGATACGCAGTATTTT
D: TRBD1; J: TRBJ2-7; size: -; V: TRBV5-1; CDR3: CASSLFLDRGDYEQYF; DNA: TGCGCCAGCAGCTTGTTCTTGGACAGGGGAGACTACGAGCAGTACTTC
D: -; J: TRBJ1-2; size: -; V: TRBV5-1; CDR3: CASSLGQWEIAGYTF; DNA: TGCGCCAGCAGCTTGGGACAGTGGGAAATTGCGGGCTACACCTTC
D: TRBD2; J: TRBJ2-3; size: -; V: TRBV11-2; CDR3: CASSLGPAGASDTQYF; DNA: TGTGCCAGCAGCTTAGGTCCAGCGGGAGCGTCAGATACGCAGTATTTT
D: TRBD2; J: TRBJ2-7; size: -; V: TRBV5-1; CDR3: CASSLGGSGDHEQYF; DNA: TGCGCCAGCAGCCTGGGGGGGTCGGGAGACCACGAGCAGTACTTC
D: -; J: TRBJ1-4; size: -; V: TRBV4-3; CDR3: CASSYRREDEKLFF; DNA: TGCGCCAGCAGCTATCGCAGGGAGGATGAAAAACTGTTTTTT